The 30 T cell receptor beta chains presented below share a single source sample, sequenced in a study of T cells in Graves' hyperthyroidism and ophthalmopathy. There were TCR beta CDR3 regions amplified from RNA transcripts. HTBI primers drove first-round RT-PCR of the TCR CDR3. TCRdb passed the multiplex PCR reads through MiXCR, listing each CDR3 protein once. The sample has 750,000 to 950,000 distinct CDR3 sequences; about two fifths are singletons. Sequenced: blood. These receptors originate from a man aged 18 to 35 with Graves' hyperthyroidism.

This clonotype appeared many times. The chain is built from TRBV29-1 and TRBJ2-7, with TRBD2 as a possible D gene (6 bases). Trimming stripped 4 bases from V and 6 bases from J, with 19 bases between. There are 14 residues in the CDR3. CDR1 is SQVTM, CDR2 ANQGSEA, per germline. The CDR3 nucleotides are TGCAGCGTTGGGGGTGCACGAAGCGGGTCCGAGCAGTACTTC. Translating gives CSVGGARSGSEQYF.

In this sample, this clonotype turned up a few times. The V and J genes are TRBV7-2 and TRBJ1-6; no definite D call. V dropped 2 bases and J dropped 10 bases, with 21 bases sitting between them. This CDR3 spans 17 amino acids. Per germline, CDR1 SGHTA and CDR2 FQGNSA. CDR3: CASSLTLSTISGSPLHF. The CDR3 bases are TGTGCCAGCAGCTTAACATTGTCGACAATCTCGGGCTCACCCCTCCACTTT.

On this clonotype: A much bigger clone sits one base away, suggesting this may be a read error. The chain has TRBV9 and TRBJ1-1, with 10 bases identical to TRBD1. Trimming at V came to 4 bases and at J to 9 bases, leaving 9 bases not matched to a gene. The CDR3 runs 14 residues. The V gene's germline CDR1 is SGDLS and CDR2 YYNGEE. CDR3 residues: CASSPRDRGGQAFF. DNA for the CDR3: TGTGCCAGCAGCCCCCGGGACAGGGGCGGACAAGCTTTCTTT.

To note about this clonotype: Mismatch with germline at one junction end may stem from a read error. V usage is TRBV7-2 and J usage is TRBJ2-7, with D possibly being TRBD2 (6 bases). The CDR3 is 14 amino acids. CDR1 SGHTA and CDR2 FQGNSA come from the germline V gene. The CDR3 protein is CASSQRVESYEQHF. As DNA, the CDR3 is TGTGCCAGCAGCCAGCGGGTGGAATCCTACGAGCAGCACTTC.

This clonotype showed up just a few times. The rearrangement joins TRBV2 to TRBJ2-7; 9 nucleotides line up with TRBD2. The CDR3 has 16 amino acids. Trimming at V came to 8 bases and at J to 3 bases, leaving 14 bases not matched to a gene. Germline V gene sequence: CDR1 SNHLY, CDR2 FYNNEI. CDR3 sequence reads: CASYWVAGDGHYEQYF. CDR3 DNA sequence: TGTGCCAGCTACTGGGTAGCGGGAGACGGGCACTACGAGCAGTACTTC.

Notes on this clonotype: A much larger clone is a single base away; this may be a read error. A read error is likely, as this CDR3 ends without the conserved phenylalanine or tryptophan. The V and J genes are TRBV9 and TRBJ1-5; D call uncertain. V was pared by 0 bases and J by 3 bases, with 7 bases between. Per germline, CDR1 SGDLS and CDR2 YYNGEE. The CDR3 is made up of 14 amino acids. The CDR3 coding sequence is TGTGCCAGCAGCGTAGGACCGGACAATCAGCCCCAGCATTCT. The encoded protein is CASSVGPDNQPQHS.

In this sample, this clonotype turned up many times. At one boundary the junction diverges from the germline segment, which might be a read error. V gene TRBV19 combines with J gene TRBJ1-4; 10 positions match TRBD1. Germline V CDR1 and CDR2: LNHDA, SQIVND (reference sequence). This CDR3 comprises 14 residues. The CDR3 region has the DNA TGTGCGAGTACGTCGGGACAGGGGAATGAAAAACTGTTTTTT. It encodes CASTSGQGNEKLFF.

The V and J genes are TRBV7-9 and TRBJ1-6; 8 nucleotides agree with TRBD1. CDR3 length equals 15 residues. The germline gives CDR1 SEHNR, CDR2 FQNEAQ (reference sequence). The V segment lost 5 bases and the J segment 9 bases; nucleotides outside the gene matches: 9. The CDR3: CASSPDRAESSPLHF. CDR3 nucleotides: TGTGCCAGCAGCCCGGACAGGGCGGAGTCTTCACCCCTCCACTTT.

This clonotype was seen a handful of times. The chain employs TRBV6-5 and TRBJ2-2; 8 bases line up with TRBD2. This CDR3 spans 14 amino acids. Trimming cost V 10 bases and J 0 bases; bases outside gene matches: 4. Germline V gene lookup returns CDR1 MNHEY and CDR2 SVGAGI. Written as DNA, the CDR3 is TGTGCCACCCGACTAGCGCCGAACACCGGGGAGCTGTTTTTT. Encoded protein: CATRLAPNTGELFF.

The V gene is TRBV7-2, the J gene TRBJ2-7; 8 nucleotides agree with TRBD2. The CDR3 loop spans 12 amino acids. V lost 7 bases to trimming and J lost 7 bases; unmatched junction nucleotides: 6. The germline gives CDR1 SGHTA, CDR2 FQGNSA. The CDR3 DNA sequence: TGTGCCAGCACCGGGGGGGGACCGGAGCAGTACTTC. This translates into CASTGGGPEQYF.

A few counts support this clonotype. The rearrangement joins TRBV19 to TRBJ1-1; D unresolved. V was cut by 9 bases and J by 0 bases, with 20 bases left in between. Germline CDR1 is LNHDA and CDR2 is SQIVND (reference sequence). The CDR3 consists of 16 residues. In nucleotides, the CDR3 is TGTGCCAGCAGTCCGGGGTCAGCACGCCTGAACACTGAAGCTTTCTTT. Its translation is CASSPGSARLNTEAFF.

This clonotype was counted ten times or more. The chain couples TRBV19 to TRBJ2-7, with D tentatively TRBD1 (6 bases). The CDR3 contains 13 residues. The V and J ends lost 4 bases and 3 bases respectively, with 10 bases between them. In germline, CDR1 is LNHDA, CDR2 SQIVND (reference sequence). The CDR3 here is CASSTGQLYEQYF. CDR3 coding DNA: TGTGCCAGTAGTACCGGACAGCTCTACGAGCAGTACTTC.

CDR3 nucleotide sequence: TGCAGTGCCAGCACGGGCTTCCAAGAGACCCAGTACTTC. Amino acid sequence: CSASTGFQETQYF. The genes are TRBV20-1 and TRBJ2-5; unclear D gene. CDR1 and CDR2 (germline): DFQATT, SNEGSKA (reference sequence). Between the trimmed V and J ends, which lost 6 bases and 1 base, there was a span of 12 bases. This CDR3 is built from 13 residues.

This clonotype was detected ten times or more. J is TRBJ1-2 and V is TRBV10-3; the D gene is possibly TRBD1 (6 bases). The CDR3 has 19 amino acids. Trimming removed 5 bases at V and 3 bases at J, with 28 bases between. Per germline, CDR1 ENHRY and CDR2 SYGVKD. The CDR3 coding sequence is TGTGCCATCAGTCCCCTTAGTCTCGATCGGGGGGCGCGGGACTATGGCTACACCTTC. This encodes CAISPLSLDRGARDYGYTF.

This chain's CDR3 is CASSLTRGIEAFF. In DNA, the CDR3 is TGTGCCAGCAGTCTGACTAGAGGGATTGAAGCTTTCTTT. V is TRBV9 and J is TRBJ1-1; D call uncertain. The V gene lost 5 bases and the J gene lost 7 bases, with 15 bases spanning the gap. There are 13 residues in the CDR3. The germline V gene has CDR1 SGDLS and CDR2 YYNGEE.

This clonotype has ten or more counts. The chain is built from TRBV29-1 and TRBJ1-1, with 7 bases lining up with TRBD1. From germline, CDR1 is SQVTM and CDR2 ANQGSEA. V trimming: 5 bases; J trimming: 1 base; junction bases outside the gene matches: 4. CDR3 length: 13 residues. CDR3 DNA sequence: TGCAGCGTTCAACAGGGGACGAACACTGAAGCTTTCTTT. This codes for CSVQQGTNTEAFF. The whole variable domain, filled in from reference TRBV29-1 and TRBJ1-1, reads SAVISQKPSRDICQRGTSLTIQCQVDSQVTMMFWYRQQPGQSLTLIATANQGSEATYESGFVIDKFPISRPNLTFSTLTVSNMSPEDSSIYLCSVQQGTNTEAFFGQGTRLTVV.

For this clonotype: The junction does not match germline at one end; this may be a read error. The chain employs TRBV5-5 and TRBJ1-1; weak D call: TRBD1 (5 bases). Germline lookup yields CDR1 SGHKS and CDR2 YYEKEE (reference sequence). The CDR3 is made up of 15 amino acids. The CDR3 protein is CASSSSTTVNTETFF. The CDR3 DNA sequence: TGTGCCAGCAGTTCATCGACGACAGTGAACACTGAAACTTTCTTT.

This clonotype was seen at least ten times. This chain links TRBV9 with TRBJ1-1; the D is unclear. The V end was cut by 4 bases, the J end by 5 bases, with 15 bases between. From germline, CDR1 is SGDLS and CDR2 YYNGEE. This CDR3 has 14 amino acids. Here the CDR3 reads CASSPGSLGTEAFF. The CDR3 DNA sequence: TGTGCCAGCAGCCCCGGGTCACTGGGGACTGAAGCTTTCTTT.

Many counts were recorded for this clonotype. V usage is TRBV2 and J usage is TRBJ2-5, with 9 bases fitting TRBD1. V was clipped by 2 bases and J by 4 bases; unmatched bases: 2. In germline, CDR1 is SNHLY, CDR2 FYNNEI. This CDR3 comprises 14 residues. CDR3 sequence reads: CASSEKDRGETQYF. DNA of the CDR3: TGTGCCAGCAGTGAAAAGGACAGGGGAGAGACCCAGTACTTC.

A few counts support this clonotype. This chain joins TRBV7-9 and TRBJ1-2; TRBD1 aligns across 10 bases. Unmatched junction bases numbered 14, after V lost 4 bases and J lost 6 bases. The CDR3 sequence is 17 residues long. The germline V gene encodes CDR1 SEHNR and CDR2 FQNEAQ (reference sequence). The DNA of the CDR3 is TGTGCCAGCAGCTCCCCGGGACAGGGGACCGGGCGGAATGGCTACACCTTC. This encodes CASSSPGQGTGRNGYTF.

On this clonotype: A much more abundant neighbour one base away suggests this may be a read error. This rearrangement joins TRBV19 to TRBJ1-5; D remains unclear. V dropped 5 bases and J dropped 0 bases, with 11 bases sitting between them. In germline, CDR1 is LNHDA, CDR2 SQIVND (reference sequence). CDR3 length: 15 amino acids. CDR3 region: CASSRPTASNQPQHF. The CDR3 DNA follows: TGTGCCAGTAGTCGCCCAACAGCTAGCAATCAGCCCCAGCATTTT.

On this clonotype itself: The junction differs from germline at one of its ends, possibly a read error. V is TRBV10-2 and J is TRBJ2-7; perhaps TRBD1 as D (5 bases). The CDR3 has 16 amino acids. The germline gives CDR1 WSHSY, CDR2 SAAADI. CDR3 protein: CASSQDSPGPYEWQYF. The CDR3 coding sequence is TGTGCCAGCAGCCAAGATTCGCCAGGGCCTTACGAGTGGCAGTACTTC.

The chain carries TRBV5-1 and TRBJ2-2, with 10 bases that match TRBD1. Per the germline V gene, CDR1 is SGHRS and CDR2 is YFSETQ. CDR3 size: 15 residues. Losses at the gene ends were 6 bases for V and 6 bases for J; bases not matched to a gene: 8. The CDR3 DNA is TGCGCCAGCACCTCTGGGACAGGGGTGGCCGGGGAGCTGTTTTTT. This codes for CASTSGTGVAGELFF.

In its sample, this clonotype was seen many times. The chain joins TRBV29-1 to TRBJ1-1, with a tentative D call TRBD1 (5 bases). The CDR3 sequence is 11 residues long. Germline CDR1 and CDR2: SQVTM and ANQGSEA. V was clipped by 7 bases and J by 6 bases, with 12 bases between them. The CDR3 DNA reads TGCAGCGCGGCGCGGGGCGCTGAAGCTTTCTTT. It codes for CSAARGAEAFF. Full variable domain (outside the CDR3, taken from reference TRBV29-1 and TRBJ1-1): SAVISQKPSRDICQRGTSLTIQCQVDSQVTMMFWYRQQPGQSLTLIATANQGSEATYESGFVIDKFPISRPNLTFSTLTVSNMSPEDSSIYLCSAARGAEAFFGQGTRLTVV.

The CDR3 DNA reads as TGTGCCAGCCCCGCAGGGGGAAAACTGTTTTTT. It translates to CASPAGGKLFF. V usage is TRBV6-5 and J usage is TRBJ1-4; 7 positions match TRBD1. Germline CDR1 is MNHEY and CDR2 is SVGAGI. The CDR3 is 11 amino acids. The V segment lost 8 bases and the J segment 10 bases; nucleotides outside the gene matches: 4.

The gene calls are TRBV4-1 and TRBJ1-1; D gene unclear. CDR1 MGHRA and CDR2 YSYEKL come from the germline V gene. The ends were cut back, 4 bases at V and 0 bases at J, with 15 bases in the middle. CDR3 length: 16 residues. CDR3 loop: CASSLPTGGMNTEAFF. The CDR3 coding sequence is TGCGCCAGCAGCCTCCCGACCGGAGGCATGAACACTGAAGCTTTCTTT.

In the case of this clonotype: A much larger clone differs by one base, so this may be a read error. The CDR3 region is CASSLIASYEQFF. The DNA of the CDR3 is TGTGCCAGCAGCTTGATTGCCTCCTACGAGCAGTTCTTC. V usage is TRBV7-2 and J usage is TRBJ2-7; D not certain. The J call is in doubt because the DNA end fits TRBJ2-1 better. The CDR3 is 13 amino acids. The germline CDR1 and CDR2 sequences are SGHTA and FQGNSA.

The chain couples TRBV19 to TRBJ1-1, with 8 positions matching TRBD1. Germline trimming cut 6 bases from V and 7 bases from J; bases unmatched to any gene: 10. CDR1 and CDR2 from the germline V gene are LNHDA and SQIVND (reference sequence). This CDR3 spans 14 amino acids. CDR3 in DNA: TGTGCCAGTAGCTCGGACAGGGCTGATGGTGAAGCTTTCTTT. It specifies CASSSDRADGEAFF. Full variable domain (rest looked up from reference TRBV19 and TRBJ1-1): DGGITQSPKYLFRKEGQNVTLSCEQNLNHDAMYWYRQDPGQGLRLIYYSQIVNDFQKGDIAEGYSVSREKKESFPLTVTSAQKNPTAFYLCASSSDRADGEAFFGQGTRLTVV.

This clonotype was counted between two and nine times. The J gene is TRBJ1-3, the V gene TRBV7-2; D is undetermined. Between the trimmed V and J ends, which lost 1 base and 3 bases, there was a span of 10 bases. The CDR3 is 15 residues long. From germline, CDR1 is SGHTA and CDR2 FQGNSA. The CDR3 spells CASSLELGYGNTIYF. The DNA for the CDR3 is TGTGCCAGCAGCTTAGAGTTGGGATATGGAAACACCATATATTTT.

This clonotype was observed at least ten times. This chain links TRBV14 with TRBJ1-3; D not resolved. Between the trimmed V and J ends, which lost 2 bases and 0 bases, there was a span of 8 bases. CDR1 SGHDN and CDR2 FVKESK come from the germline V gene. The CDR3 runs 15 residues. CDR3 in amino acids: CASSQTLSSGNTIYF. CDR3 nucleotide sequence: TGTGCCAGCAGCCAAACGCTCAGCTCTGGAAACACCATATATTTT.